This T cell receptor (beta chain) was identified in a study of blood T cell repertoires in COVID-19. On the study more broadly: Nucleic acid was either cDNA or gDNA, and it came from T cells, B-cell-depleted T cells, or PBMCs.

J gave up 5 bases and V 0 bases, and 4 bases lay outside the gene matches. In germline, CDR1 is SGHRS, CDR2 YFSETQ. The CDR3 runs to 14 residues. Assay used: immunoSEQ multiplex PCR; TCRdb lists only in-frame clones, some missing. The repertoire holds a few hundred thousand clones, with under 90% as singletons. The TCR originated in a woman aged 30 to 39 with COVID-19, enrolled during active disease. Material for sequencing was peripheral blood. This chain uses TRBV5-1 with TRBJ2-5; 7 nucleotides line up with TRBD1. In nucleotides, the CDR3 is TGCGCCAGCAGCTTGGTAGTACAGGGGGAGACCCAGTACTTC. This gives the protein CASSLVVQGETQYF.